The 8 T cell receptor beta chains below were found in one sample sequenced in a study of shared clonotypes between healthy human individuals (dated by TCRdb to 2020 to 2022). The library relied on the immunoSEQ multiplex PCR assay. TCRdb limited this immuneACCESS table to in-frame rearrangements with V and J called. A share of clones is missing; checked studies link under half to unresolved V genes, and the rest is unexplained. This sample holds about 1 million clones; around 74% were observed only once. About 1.5% of the sample is in the top ten clones. Material: memory CD4+ T cells sorted from blood. According to the study, the label for this sample's cell subset or site signals: CD45RA-negative fraction. The receptors come from a man aged 18 to 29 in good health.

CDR3 amino acids: CASSPRTGETQYF. Written as DNA, the CDR3 is TGTGCCAGCAGCCCCCGGACAGGGGAGACCCAGTACTTC. The chain has TRBV27 and TRBJ2-5; 8 bases match TRBD1. V dropped 6 bases and J dropped 5; count of bases not matched to a gene: 5. The CDR3 contains 13 residues. CDR1 MNHEY and CDR2 SMNVEV come from the germline V gene (reference sequence).

The chain employs TRBV5-4 and TRBJ2-2, with TRBD2 identical over 14 bases. V was pared by 4 bases and J by 4 bases, with 9 bases of the junction left unmatched. The germline V gene encodes CDR1 SGHNT and CDR2 YYREEE (reference sequence). The CDR3 covers 18 residues. CDR3 DNA sequence: TGTGCCAGCAGCCTCGGGACTAGCGGGAGCCTGGGCACCGGGGAGCTGTTTTTT. Residues: CASSLGTSGSLGTGELFF. Complete variable domain (other parts from reference TRBV5-4 and TRBJ2-2): ETGVTQSPTHLIKTRGQQVTLRCSSQSGHNTVSWYQQALGQGPQFIFQYYREEENGRGNFPPRFSGLQFPNYSSELNVNALELDDSALYLCASSLGTSGSLGTGELFFGEGSRLTVL.

The chain recombines TRBV25-1 with TRBJ2-5; 8 nucleotides line up with TRBD2. The CDR3 has 13 amino acids. The germline gives CDR1 MGHDK, CDR2 SYGVNS. V was pared by 7 bases and J by 3 bases, with 4 bases of the junction left unmatched. This CDR3 reads CASTGTRKETQYF. As DNA, the CDR3 is TGTGCCAGCACCGGGACTAGGAAAGAGACCCAGTACTTC.

This sequence joins TRBV27 and TRBJ2-2; D remains unclear. CDR1 and CDR2 from the germline V gene are MNHEY and SMNVEV (reference sequence). The V end lost 0 bases, the J end lost 9 bases, and 8 bases lay between the germline ends. This CDR3 is 13 amino acids long. In DNA, the CDR3 is TGTGCCAGCAGTTTATCGTACCTCCGGGAGCTGTTTTTT. Protein: CASSLSYLRELFF.

V and J are TRBV11-2 and TRBJ2-2; TRBD1 might be the D (6 bases). This CDR3 has 17 amino acids. V gave up 2 bases and J gave up 6 bases, with 19 bases separating them. The germline gives CDR1 SGHAT, CDR2 FQNNGV. This chain's CDR3 is CASSLRSAGEVAGELFF. For the CDR3, the DNA is TGTGCCAGCAGCTTAAGGTCTGCAGGGGAAGTGGCCGGGGAGCTGTTTTTT.

A note on this clone: A clone one base away is much larger, so this may be a read error. The V gene is TRBV11-3, the J gene TRBJ2-7; no reliable D call. This CDR3 is built from 11 residues. Trimming removed 0 bases from V and 3 bases from J, with 0 bases in between. Germline lookup yields CDR1 SGHNT and CDR2 YENEEA. CDR3 residues: CASSLDYEQYF. The CDR3, as DNA: TGTGCCAGCAGCTTAGACTACGAGCAGTACTTC. Variable domain in full (rest from reference TRBV11-3 and TRBJ2-7): EAGVVQSPRYKIIEKKQPVAFWCNPISGHNTLYWYLQNLGQGPELLIRYENEEAVDDSQLPKDRFSAERLKGVDSTLKIQPAELGDSAVYLCASSLDYEQYFGPGTRLTVT.

This chain connects TRBV7-9 to TRBJ2-1; D might be TRBD1 or TRBD2, each matching 5 bases. Germline CDR1 is SEHNR and CDR2 is FQNEAQ (reference sequence). The CDR3 covers 15 residues. Trimming pared 5 bases from V and 4 bases from J, leaving 15 bases between. The CDR3 here is CASSVGQGPYNEQFF. CDR3 coding DNA: TGTGCCAGCAGCGTTGGGCAGGGACCTTACAATGAGCAGTTCTTC.

J is TRBJ2-3 and V is TRBV10-3, with 11 positions matching TRBD2. There are 14 residues in the CDR3. The V gene's germline CDR1 is ENHRY and CDR2 SYGVKD. V lost 10 bases to trimming and J lost 7 bases; unmatched junction nucleotides: 10. Here the CDR3 reads CATRDSGGAYTQYF. The CDR3 nucleotides are TGTGCCACAAGGGATAGCGGGGGGGCTTATACGCAGTATTTT.